These 30 T cell receptor beta chains were all obtained from the same sample, sequenced in a study of human T cells and chemical hapten exposure. Time point of the sample: healthy volunteer bleed at 6 weeks. Someone pulled total RNA out of unfractionated whole blood. In TCRdb, the RACE reads were re-called with MiXCR into one record per CDR3 protein. The data contain more than 75,000 distinct CDR3 sequences, 7% to 9% of them singletons. Sequencing used whole blood. The receptor set was obtained from a male donor in good health. Some clones in this sample may be carry-over from other donors' samples.

The chain employs TRBV20-1 and TRBJ2-7; D unclear. The germline gives CDR1 DFQATT, CDR2 SNEGSKA (reference sequence). This CDR3 is 14 amino acids long. The ends were cut back, 0 bases at V and 3 bases at J, with 12 bases in the middle. As DNA, the CDR3 is TGCAGTGCTAGAGATAAGAAAGTTCTCTACGAGCAGTACTTC. Its translation is CSARDKKVLYEQYF.

This clonotype was seen a few times. The chain links TRBV29-1 to TRBJ1-6; D remains ambiguous. The germline V gene encodes CDR1 SQVTM and CDR2 ANQGSEA. This CDR3 region has 10 residues. The V end was cut by 7 bases, the J end by 8 bases, with 6 bases between. The CDR3 loop is CSGRYSPLHF. CDR3 coding DNA: TGCAGCGGCCGGTATTCACCCCTCCACTTT.

Only a few counts were recorded for this clonotype. CDR3 DNA: TGCGCCAGCAGTGAGTCTGTGACTACTCTCCGCATTCAGTACTTC. It specifies CASSESVTTLRIQYF. The J gene is TRBJ2-4, the V gene TRBV10-2; perhaps TRBD2 as D (5 bases). V lost 0 bases and J 9 bases, leaving 15 bases between the germline ends. The CDR3 loop spans 15 amino acids. Per the germline V gene, CDR1 is WSHSY and CDR2 is SAAADI.

The sample holds many counts of this clonotype. The J gene is TRBJ2-3, the V gene TRBV20-1; a possible D gene is TRBD1 (5 bases). Trimming shortened V by 3 bases and J by 2 bases, and 12 bases separated the two germline ends. Per the germline V gene, CDR1 is DFQATT and CDR2 is SNEGSKA (reference sequence). The CDR3 runs to 14 residues. CDR3 in amino acids: CSASLDRFTDTQYF. In DNA, the CDR3 is TGCAGTGCTAGCCTCGACAGATTCACAGATACGCAGTATTTT.

This chain uses TRBV6-1 with TRBJ1-3, with D possibly TRBD1 on 6 matching bases. Germline V gene data show CDR1 as MNHNS and CDR2 as SASEGT. The CDR3 contains 12 residues. V shed 8 bases and J shed 2 bases, with 7 bases lying between them. The CDR3 bases are TGTGCCAGCGGGACAACTGGAAACACCATATATTTT. Translating it yields CASGTTGNTIYF.

The chain recombines TRBV7-9 with TRBJ1-3, with D unresolved. The germline CDR1 and CDR2 sequences are SEHNR and FQNEAQ (reference sequence). The V end was cut by 2 bases, the J end by 4 bases, with 9 bases between. CDR3 length: 14 amino acids. This chain's CDR3 is CASSLIGAGNTIYF. In nucleotides, the CDR3 is TGTGCCAGCAGCTTAATCGGCGCCGGAAACACCATATATTTT.

This chain uses TRBV6-6 with TRBJ2-7, with D uncertain. Germline assignment: CDR1 MNHNY and CDR2 SVGAGI (reference sequence). The ends were cut back, 2 bases at V and 0 bases at J, with 26 bases in the middle. The CDR3 contains 20 residues. CDR3 DNA sequence: TGTGCCAGCAGTTACACAACTCCCCAGAGCCTCCTAATCAGCTCCTACGAGCAGTACTTC. Protein product: CASSYTTPQSLLISSYEQYF.

The sample holds many counts of this clonotype. The V call is TRBV7-9, the J call TRBJ1-6; the match to TRBD1 covers 8 bases. J gave up 11 bases and V 5 bases, and 11 bases lay outside the gene matches. Per germline, CDR1 SEHNR and CDR2 FQNEAQ (reference sequence). The CDR3 runs to 15 residues. CDR3 in DNA: TGTGCCAGCAGCAACGGACAGGGCTTCGATCCACCCCTCCACTTT. It translates to CASSNGQGFDPPLHF.

This clonotype was seen only a few times. V gene TRBV6-2 or TRBV6-3 combines with J gene TRBJ1-1; no clear D gene. The germline V and J ends were trimmed by 0 bases and 0 bases, with 5 bases remaining between them. There are 14 residues in the CDR3. The germline gives CDR1 MNHEY, CDR2 SVGEGT. The CDR3 DNA reads TGTGCCAGCAGTTACTCCGACGTGAACACTGAAGCTTTCTTT. Translating gives CASSYSDVNTEAFF.

This clonotype was recorded at least ten times. The genes are TRBV12-3 or TRBV12-4 and TRBJ2-2; weak D call: TRBD1 (6 bases). The V gene lost 6 bases and the J gene lost 0 bases, with 11 bases spanning the gap. This CDR3 contains 15 residues. CDR3 nucleotide sequence: TGTGCCAGCAGGACAGGAGGTTCGAACACCGGGGAGCTGTTTTTT. Translation: CASRTGGSNTGELFF.

This clonotype occurred a few times. The chain links TRBV19 to TRBJ2-4, with 8 bases fitting TRBD1. Germline lookup yields CDR1 LNHDA and CDR2 SQIVND (reference sequence). The V gene end was trimmed by 4 bases and the J gene end by 0 bases; junction bases not matched to a gene: 17. CDR3 length: 20 amino acids. The CDR3 here is CASSTEIDRGNLLAKNIQYF. CDR3 in DNA: TGTGCCAGTAGTACAGAAATAGACAGGGGCAACTTACTAGCCAAAAACATTCAGTACTTC.

This clonotype was found a few times. This chain uses TRBV12-3 or TRBV12-4 with TRBJ1-2; D is undetermined. Deletions cut 5 bases from V and 5 bases from J, with 15 bases between. There are 14 residues in the CDR3. The CDR3 sequence is CASSARPEWYGYTF. The CDR3 coding sequence is TGTGCCAGCAGTGCACGTCCGGAATGGTATGGCTACACCTTC.

This clonotype was seen more than once but under ten times. V gene TRBV14 combines with J gene TRBJ2-7; possible D gene TRBD2, 5 bases. Germline lookup yields CDR1 SGHDN and CDR2 FVKESK. V was clipped by 1 base and J by 9 bases, with 7 bases between them. This CDR3 has 11 residues. DNA of the CDR3: TGTGCCAGCAGCCAAGGCCGGGGGCAGTACTTC. Encoded protein: CASSQGRGQYF.

This clonotype showed up just a few times. The J gene is TRBJ1-2, the V gene TRBV5-1; 10 bases line up with TRBD1. The germline gives CDR1 SGHRS, CDR2 YFSETQ. With V trimmed by 0 bases and J by 6 bases, 8 bases remained unmatched. The CDR3 has 16 amino acids. The CDR3 bases are TGCGCCAGCAGCTTGGATACGACAGGGGGCCGAGATGGCTACACCTTC. Amino acid sequence: CASSLDTTGGRDGYTF.

The chain has TRBV29-1 and TRBJ1-1; no firm D call. Germline V gene data show CDR1 as SQVTM and CDR2 as ANQGSEA. This CDR3 has 15 amino acids. V was trimmed by 3 bases and J by 3 bases, leaving 17 bases between them. In DNA, the CDR3 is TGCAGCGTTGAGTCCGGGCTGAGAAGGGACACTGAAGCTTTCTTT. The encoded protein is CSVESGLRRDTEAFF.

In its sample, this clonotype was seen a few times. The chain couples TRBV5-1 to TRBJ1-4; weak D call: TRBD1 (6 bases). The CDR3 consists of 18 residues. Looked up from germline, CDR1 is SGHRS and CDR2 is YFSETQ. V was pared by 4 bases and J by 0 bases, with 19 bases between. This chain's CDR3 is CASSQVLTGPATNEKLFF. The CDR3 DNA sequence: TGCGCCAGCAGCCAAGTCCTGACAGGACCAGCAACTAATGAAAAACTGTTTTTT.

This clonotype was recorded a few times. This chain links TRBV6-5 with TRBJ1-5; D remains ambiguous. The CDR3 sequence is 14 residues long. Germline V gives CDR1 MNHEY, CDR2 SVGAGI. V was pared by 2 bases and J by 7 bases, with 12 bases between. CDR3 DNA: TGTGCCAGCAGTTACGCGATTGGGATCCAGCCCCAGCATTTT. Its translation: CASSYAIGIQPQHF.

The chain couples TRBV5-1 to TRBJ2-3; maybe TRBD2 (5 bases). This CDR3 comprises 17 residues. The germline CDR1 and CDR2 sequences are SGHRS and YFSETQ. Trimming removed 3 bases from V and 0 bases from J, with 17 bases in between. This chain's CDR3 is CASSSLGGRPSTDTQYF. CDR3 nucleotide sequence: TGCGCCAGCAGCTCCCTCGGAGGCAGACCTAGCACAGATACGCAGTATTTT.

The chain employs TRBV7-9 and TRBJ2-5, with D possibly being TRBD1 or TRBD2 (5 bases each). V lost 4 bases and J 2 bases, leaving 17 bases between the germline ends. The germline CDR1 and CDR2 sequences are SEHNR and FQNEAQ (reference sequence). The length of the CDR3 is 16 residues. The CDR3 region has the DNA TGTGCCAGCAGCTACCGGGGCCCAACGCCTCAAGAGACCCAGTACTTC. Protein sequence: CASSYRGPTPQETQYF. The variable domain in full, with the rest retrieved from reference TRBV7-9 and TRBJ2-5, is DTGVSQNPRHKITKRGQNVTFRCDPISEHNRLYWYRQTLGQGPEFLTYFQNEAQLEKSRLLSDRFSAERPKGSFSTLEIQRTEQGDSAMYLCASSYRGPTPQETQYFGPGTRLLVL.

The chain links TRBV7-9 to TRBJ2-1; D gene uncertain. Germline CDR1 reads SEHNR; CDR2 reads FQNEAQ (reference sequence). The CDR3 is 16 residues long. V lost 5 bases to trimming and J lost 8 bases, with 22 bases between them. The CDR3 here is CASSRPQAPRSDEQFF. CDR3 DNA: TGTGCCAGCAGCCGCCCCCAGGCGCCCCGGAGCGATGAGCAGTTCTTC.

Ten or more counts support this clonotype. CDR3 residues: CASSFPRDSGSADTQYF. The CDR3 DNA is TGTGCCAGCAGCTTCCCTAGGGACAGTGGGTCCGCAGATACGCAGTATTTT. This chain connects TRBV7-9 to TRBJ2-3; 7 bases align to TRBD1. Germline V lookup: CDR1 SEHNR, CDR2 FQNEAQ (reference sequence). V dropped 3 bases and J dropped 4; count of bases not matched to a gene: 13. CDR3 length: 17 amino acids.

This clonotype was detected ten times or more. The V call is TRBV6-4, the J call TRBJ1-5; no clear D. V lost 6 bases to trimming and J lost 0 bases, with 9 bases between them. Germline V lookup: CDR1 MRHNA, CDR2 SNTAGT. This CDR3 is 14 amino acids long. CDR3 nucleotide sequence: TGTGCCAGCAGCGAAGCTTATAGCAATCAGCCCCAGCATTTT. Amino acid sequence: CASSEAYSNQPQHF.

This clonotype was seen only a few times. The chain has TRBV29-1 and TRBJ2-1; 9 bases fit TRBD1. This CDR3 has 13 amino acids. Trimming removed 6 bases from V and 4 bases from J; junction bases left unmatched: 4. The V gene's germline CDR1 is SQVTM and CDR2 ANQGSEA. The CDR3 reads CSVQGAGYNEQFF. CDR3 coding DNA: TGCAGCGTACAGGGGGCTGGGTACAATGAGCAGTTCTTC.

The chain links TRBV29-1 to TRBJ2-3; 8 nucleotides align to TRBD1. Losses at the gene ends were 6 bases for V and 3 bases for J; bases not matched to a gene: 8. Germline V gene sequence: CDR1 SQVTM, CDR2 ANQGSEA. The CDR3 extends over 14 amino acids. The CDR3 DNA reads as TGCAGCGTCCTAGCAGGGGGCCGGACAGATACGCAGTATTTT. Translated, it gives CSVLAGGRTDTQYF.

This clonotype was found a few times. This may arise from a read error, as a much more abundant clone is one base away. V and J are TRBV5-1 and TRBJ1-1; possibly TRBD1 for D (5 bases). This CDR3 region has 15 residues. Trimming stripped 0 bases from V and 3 bases from J, with 12 bases between. CDR1 is SGHRS, CDR2 YFSETQ, per germline. Here the CDR3 reads CASSLDGTSDTEAFF. CDR3 nucleotides: TGCGCCAGCAGCTTGGACGGGACTTCTGACACTGAAGCTTTCTTT.

This clonotype has a count of ten or more. The chain links TRBV29-1 to TRBJ1-1, with D perhaps matching TRBD1 (6 bases). The V gene's germline CDR1 is SQVTM and CDR2 ANQGSEA. The CDR3 length is 13 residues. V lost 2 bases, J lost 0 bases, and 7 bases lay in between. The DNA of the CDR3 is TGCAGCGTTGAACAGGGGATGAACACTGAAGCTTTCTTT. Protein sequence: CSVEQGMNTEAFF. Based on the CDR3 plus reference TRBV29-1 and TRBJ1-1, the full variable domain is SAVISQKPSRDICQRGTSLTIQCQVDSQVTMMFWYRQQPGQSLTLIATANQGSEATYESGFVIDKFPISRPNLTFSTLTVSNMSPEDSSIYLCSVEQGMNTEAFFGQGTRLTVV.

J is TRBJ2-5 and V is TRBV5-4; D is unclear. There are 15 residues in the CDR3. Trimming left V 1 base short and J 5 bases short, with 15 bases between. The V gene's germline CDR1 is SGHNT and CDR2 YYREEE (reference sequence). CDR3 bases: TGTGCCAGCAGCTTGATACAGTCTGAGGAGGAGACCCAGTACTTC. It encodes CASSLIQSEEETQYF.

This rearrangement joins TRBV30 to TRBJ2-5; TRBD2 matches at 9 bases. The CDR3 length is 14 residues. Germline V gives CDR1 GTSNPN, CDR2 SVGIG (reference sequence). V lost 3 bases and J lost 7; bases outside the gene matches: 9. In DNA form, the CDR3 reads TGTGCCTGGAGCCTCGCTAGCGGGACTTCGACCCAGTACTTC. This codes for CAWSLASGTSTQYF. The whole variable domain, filled in from reference TRBV30 and TRBJ2-5, reads SQTIHQWPATLVQPVGSPLSLECTVEGTSNPNLYWYRQAAGRGLQLLFYSVGIGQISSEVPQNLSASRPQDRQFILSSKKLLLSDSGFYLCAWSLASGTSTQYFGPGTRLLVL.

This clonotype was seen more than once but under ten times. The chain uses TRBV12-3 or TRBV12-4 and TRBJ1-1, with unresolved D. Trimming pared 1 base from V and 1 base from J, leaving 10 bases between. The CDR3 length is 15 residues. The CDR3 coding sequence is TGTGCCAGCAGTTTAGTACCAGACCCGAACACTGAAGCTTTCTTT. It codes for CASSLVPDPNTEAFF.

This chain connects TRBV12-3 or TRBV12-4 to TRBJ1-1, with D perhaps matching TRBD1 (5 bases). The CDR3 length is 13 residues. V lost 5 bases and J lost 3, with 10 bases in between. The CDR3 here is CASSPDSYTEAFF. In nucleotides, the CDR3 is TGTGCCAGCAGTCCAGACAGTTACACTGAAGCTTTCTTT.